A single TCR beta chain is shown here with its context. Its antigen is as yet unknown. This sample is part of a study of T cell responses to AZD1222 COVID-19 vaccine. CDR1 and CDR2 (germline): LGHDT, YNNKEL (reference sequence). V gave up 0 bases and J gave up 1 base; unmatched junction bases: 9. The CDR3 runs 19 residues. Findings and limits, study-wide: Repertoires were sampled only after the peak T cell response.

Produced via immunoSEQ multiplex PCR; TCRdb's table is partial and in-frame only. The sample gives 95,000 to 130,000 clones, roughly 85% of which show up once; about 4% is in the top ten. The receptor was derived from an adult in good health. V and J are TRBV3-1 (or the pseudogene TRBV3-2) and TRBJ1-2, with TRBD1 identical over 12 bases. Sequencing was performed on peripheral blood, taken on day 0 of MenACWY control vaccination. The CDR3 bases are TGTGCCAGCAGCCAAGATGGGTGGGACAGGGGGCTAGGTAACTATGGCTACACCTTC. Protein sequence: CASSQDGWDRGLGNYGYTF.